The 22 T cell receptor beta chains below come from one sample, sequenced in a study of blood T cell repertoires in COVID-19. Assay used: immunoSEQ multiplex PCR; TCRdb lists only in-frame clones, some missing. The profile shows some 69,000 clones, about 84% of them singletons. Sequenced sample: peripheral blood. All receptors come from a woman aged 55-69 years with acute or convalescent COVID-19.

The rearrangement uses TRBV5-1 and TRBJ1-2; 7 nucleotides align to TRBD1. With 3 bases clipped from V and 2 bases from J, the junction kept 1 base outside the gene matches. The CDR3 covers 13 residues. Germline V lookup: CDR1 SGHRS, CDR2 YFSETQ. CDR3 DNA sequence: TGCGCCAGCAGCTCGGGACAGAACTATGGCTACACCTTC. It translates to CASSSGQNYGYTF.

The chain couples TRBV12-3 or TRBV12-4 to TRBJ1-5; D is unresolved. The CDR3 runs to 12 residues. The V end was cut by 8 bases, the J end by 2 bases, with 7 bases between. The CDR3 here is CASSRGNQPQHF. The CDR3 bases are TGTGCCAGCTCCCGTGGCAATCAGCCCCAGCATTTT.

This sequence joins TRBV24-1 and TRBJ1-2; tentatively, D is TRBD1 (6 bases). This CDR3 is 16 amino acids long. The V end lost 0 bases, the J end lost 3 bases, and 13 bases lay between the germline ends. Germline lookup yields CDR1 KGHDR and CDR2 SFDVKD. The CDR3 loop reads CATSDLRGSGDYGYTF. CDR3 DNA sequence: TGTGCCACCAGTGATTTGCGCGGTTCAGGGGACTATGGCTACACCTTC.

The V and J genes are TRBV5-5 and TRBJ2-5; 7 bases are a match to TRBD1. The CDR3 loop spans 15 amino acids. The germline V gene has CDR1 SGHKS and CDR2 YYEKEE (reference sequence). Trimming cost V 1 base and J 3 bases; bases outside gene matches: 6. CDR3 loop: CASSLNPTGEETQYF. The CDR3 nucleotides read TGTGCCAGCAGCTTGAACCCCACAGGGGAAGAGACCCAGTACTTC. The whole variable domain, filled in from reference TRBV5-5 and TRBJ2-5, reads DAGVTQSPTHLIKTRGQQVTLRCSPISGHKSVSWYQQVLGQGPQFIFQYYEKEERGRGNFPDRFSARQFPNYSSELNVNALLLGDSALYLCASSLNPTGEETQYFGPGTRLLVL.

This sequence joins TRBV25-1 and TRBJ1-2; 7 bases match TRBD1. V trimming: 4 bases; J trimming: 8 bases; junction bases outside the gene matches: 7. The CDR3 has 13 amino acids. CDR1 is MGHDK and CDR2 is SYGVNS in the germline V gene. The CDR3 sequence is CASSATGDSGYTF. CDR3 DNA sequence: TGTGCCAGCAGTGCAACAGGGGATTCCGGCTACACCTTC.

This clone was seen once. The genes are TRBV18 and TRBJ1-2, with D perhaps TRBD1 (5 bases). The germline CDR1 and CDR2 sequences are KGHSH and LQKENI. V lost 1 base to trimming and J lost 5 bases, with 8 bases between them. This CDR3 comprises 13 residues. CDR3 loop: CASSPQTDYGYTF. For the CDR3, the DNA is TGTGCCAGCTCACCACAGACAGATTATGGCTACACCTTC.

The rearrangement joins TRBV19 to TRBJ1-3; D gene uncertain. V was cut by 6 bases and J by 4 bases, with 7 bases left in between. The CDR3 contains 12 residues. Germline CDR1 LNHDA, CDR2 SQIVND (reference sequence). DNA of the CDR3: TGTGCCAGTAGGAGCGAAGGAAACACCATATATTTT. Translating gives CASRSEGNTIYF.

This clone has only a few counts. The rearrangement uses TRBV5-4 and TRBJ2-1; the D is unclear. CDR1 SGHNT and CDR2 YYREEE come from the germline V gene (reference sequence). V lost 7 bases, J lost 5 bases, and 4 bases lay in between. The CDR3 loop spans 10 amino acids. The CDR3 nucleotides read TGTGCCAGCGGCAACAATGAGCAGTTCTTC. Translated, it gives CASGNNEQFF.

This chain joins TRBV5-8 and TRBJ2-1; 8 bases map to TRBD2. V was clipped by 2 bases and J by 7 bases; unmatched bases: 8. The V gene's germline CDR1 is SGHTS and CDR2 YDEGEE. This CDR3 contains 15 residues. DNA for the CDR3: TGTGCCAGCAGCTTTATAAGCGGGAGATTAAATGAGCAGTTCTTC. Translation: CASSFISGRLNEQFF. The full variable domain, completed using reference TRBV5-8 and TRBJ2-1, is EAGVTQSPTHLIKTRGQQATLRCSPISGHTSVYWYQQALGLGLQFLLWYDEGEERNRGNFPPRFSGRQFPNYSSELNVNALELEDSALYLCASSFISGRLNEQFFGPGTRLTVL.

The chain recombines TRBV5-1 with TRBJ2-2; TRBD2 aligns across 11 bases. V was clipped by 1 base and J by 4 bases; unmatched bases: 0. The CDR3 spans 15 residues. In germline, CDR1 is SGHRS, CDR2 YFSETQ. CDR3: CASSLTSGSTGELFF. CDR3 nucleotide sequence: TGCGCCAGCAGCTTGACTAGCGGGAGCACCGGGGAGCTGTTTTTT. The full variable domain, its missing parts supplied by reference TRBV5-1 and TRBJ2-2, is KAGVTQTPRYLIKTRGQQVTLSCSPISGHRSVSWYQQTPGQGLQFLFEYFSETQRNKGNFPGRFSGRQFSNSRSEMNVSTLELGDSALYLCASSLTSGSTGELFFGEGSRLTVL.

The chain is built from TRBV6-5 and TRBJ2-5; D possibly corresponds to TRBD1 (6 bases). The ends were cut back, 5 bases at V and 2 bases at J, with 15 bases in the middle. CDR1 and CDR2 from the germline V gene are MNHEY and SVGAGI. This CDR3 has 15 amino acids. Written as DNA, the CDR3 is TGTGCCAGCAGTCGGTGGGGGCAGAAACAAGAGACCCAGTACTTC. Amino acid sequence: CASSRWGQKQETQYF.

V usage is TRBV29-1 and J usage is TRBJ1-1, with D unresolved. Germline V gene data show CDR1 as SQVTM and CDR2 as ANQGSEA. Trimming cost V 5 bases and J 1 base, with 11 bases left between them. CDR3 length: 13 amino acids. The CDR3 protein is CSVQHQENTEAFF. In DNA, the CDR3 is TGCAGCGTTCAGCATCAGGAGAACACTGAAGCTTTCTTT.

This clone was detected many times. This sequence joins TRBV19 and TRBJ2-6; 10 nucleotides agree with TRBD1. V shed 5 bases, J shed 3 bases, and the junction held 4 bases outside the gene matches. CDR1 LNHDA and CDR2 SQIVND come from the germline V gene (reference sequence). The CDR3 has 16 amino acids. CDR3 DNA sequence: TGTGCCAGTAGTCGACAGGGGGCTGGTGGGGCCAACGTCCTGACTTTC. Amino acids: CASSRQGAGGANVLTF. The whole variable domain, remainder taken from reference TRBV19 and TRBJ2-6, is DGGITQSPKYLFRKEGQNVTLSCEQNLNHDAMYWYRQDPGQGLRLIYYSQIVNDFQKGDIAEGYSVSREKKESFPLTVTSAQKNPTAFYLCASSRQGAGGANVLTFGAGSRLTVL.

This sequence joins TRBV6-5 and TRBJ1-1; D gene uncertain. The CDR3 covers 13 residues. V was shortened by 6 bases and J by 5 bases, with 13 bases between the two germline ends. Germline lookup yields CDR1 MNHEY and CDR2 SVGAGI. The CDR3 coding sequence is TGTGCCAGCAGCGAGCGAGATAGGACTGAAGCTTTCTTT. It encodes CASSERDRTEAFF.

In this sample, this clone turned up once. The genes are TRBV15 and TRBJ1-1; weak D call: TRBD1 (6 bases). The germline V gene has CDR1 LNHNV and CDR2 YYDKDF (reference sequence). V gave up 0 bases and J gave up 4 bases, with 15 bases separating them. The CDR3 covers 16 residues. The CDR3 coding sequence is TGTGCCACCAGCAGAGACAGGGGAACAGGGTCCACTGAAGCTTTCTTT. Residues: CATSRDRGTGSTEAFF.

This chain connects TRBV27 to TRBJ1-1; no clear D gene. The CDR3 has 14 amino acids. Trimming took off 8 bases at V and 7 bases at J, with 20 bases between the two ends. The germline V gene has CDR1 MNHEY and CDR2 SMNVEV (reference sequence). CDR3 sequence (DNA): TGTGCCAGCGGAGGCTGGGTTGGGGATGGTGAAGCTTTCTTT. It yields the protein CASGGWVGDGEAFF.

This chain links TRBV18 with TRBJ2-3; a possible D gene is TRBD1 (6 bases). The CDR3 spans 14 residues. Trimming removed 3 bases from V and 2 bases from J, with 9 bases in between. Germline values: CDR1 KGHSH, CDR2 LQKENI. CDR3 nucleotide sequence: TGTGCCAGCTCACCCAGGACAGCCACAGATACGCAGTATTTT. Translation gives CASSPRTATDTQYF.

The J gene is TRBJ2-3, the V gene TRBV27; 8 nucleotides agree with TRBD1. Trimming took 5 bases from V and 5 from J; bases not matched to a gene: 15. Germline CDR1 MNHEY, CDR2 SMNVEV (reference sequence). This CDR3 contains 17 residues. The CDR3 reads CASSPIPSGGRGDTQYF. The CDR3 bases are TGTGCCAGCAGTCCCATCCCCTCAGGGGGCCGGGGAGATACGCAGTATTTT.

The chain joins TRBV6-4 to TRBJ2-1; 10 bases are shared with TRBD2. Germline V gene sequence: CDR1 MRHNA, CDR2 SNTAGT. Trimming at V came to 3 bases and at J to 8 bases, leaving 7 bases not matched to a gene. The CDR3 extends over 15 amino acids. The CDR3 region is CASSDSSGGRDEQFF. The CDR3 DNA sequence: TGTGCCAGCAGTGATTCTAGCGGGGGCCGCGATGAGCAGTTCTTC.

V is TRBV2 and J is TRBJ2-5, with D perhaps matching TRBD2 (5 bases). Germline V gene data show CDR1 as SNHLY and CDR2 as FYNNEI. V lost 2 bases to trimming and J lost 11 bases, with 9 bases between them. This CDR3 region has 11 residues. As DNA, the CDR3 is TGTGCCAGCAGTGAAAAAGCGGTTCAGTACTTC. Residues: CASSEKAVQYF.

This clone was found a few times. This chain uses TRBV21-1 with TRBJ1-4; the table's D call TRBD1 went unverified against the DNA. TRBV21-1 is reported as a pseudogene. This CDR3 is 17 amino acids long. CDR3 residues: CASSKVGDRRGNEKLFF. CDR3 in DNA: TGTGCCAGCAGCAAAGTAGGGGACAGGAGGGGTAATGAAAAACTGTTTTTT.

The chain couples TRBV12-3 or TRBV12-4 to TRBJ2-1; 9 bases are shared with TRBD1. The V gene end was trimmed by 8 bases and the J gene end by 3 bases; junction bases not matched to a gene: 2. This CDR3 region has 13 residues. The DNA of the CDR3 is TGTGCCAGCGGACAGGGGTTCTACAATGAGCAGTTCTTC. Encoded protein: CASGQGFYNEQFF.